The 28 T cell receptor beta chains listed next were all sequenced from one sample in a study of Graves' ophthalmopathy and Graves' hyperthyroidism. Beta-chain TCR CDR3 regions were amplified from RNA transcripts. First-round RT-PCR used HTBI primers; second-round multiplex PCR followed. MiXCR, run by TCRdb on the multiplex PCR reads, gives a single entry per CDR3 protein. The data show 340,000 or so distinct CDR3 sequences, 17% seen once. Sequenced: peripheral blood. These receptors came from an adult man with Graves' ophthalmopathy.

The chain employs TRBV6-5 and TRBJ1-6, with 9 bases that match TRBD1. Germline V gene sequence: CDR1 MNHEY, CDR2 SVGAGI. The CDR3 has 17 amino acids. The V and J ends lost 2 bases and 10 bases, in that order; junction bases with no gene match: 12. Here the CDR3 DNA reads TGTGCCAGCAGTTACCTCCGGGACAGGGAAGTAGGATCACCCCTCCACTTT. As protein: CASSYLRDREVGSPLHF.

The DNA for the CDR3 is TGTGCCAGCAGTATTATGGTTGAAGAGACCCAGTACTTC. Protein: CASSIMVEETQYF. V gene TRBV28 combines with J gene TRBJ2-5, with D unclear. CDR1 MDHEN and CDR2 SYDVKM come from the germline V gene. V was shortened by 5 bases and J by 3 bases, with 10 bases between the two germline ends. This CDR3 contains 13 residues. The full variable domain, rest sourced from reference TRBV28 and TRBJ2-5, is DVKVTQSSRYLVKRTGEKVFLECVQDMDHENMFWYRQDPGLGLRLIYFSYDVKMKEKGDIPEGYSVSREKKERFSLILESASTNQTSMYLCASSIMVEETQYFGPGTRLLVL.

This clonotype was recorded at least ten times. The chain has TRBV7-2 and TRBJ1-3; unclear D gene. Trimming pared 1 base from V and 4 bases from J, leaving 8 bases between. The CDR3 runs 14 residues. CDR1 SGHTA and CDR2 FQGNSA come from the germline V gene. CDR3 nucleotides: TGTGCCAGCAGCTTAGGGATTGGCGGAAACACCATATATTTT. This translates into CASSLGIGGNTIYF.

This clonotype was found a few times. J is TRBJ2-2 and V is TRBV11-1, with TRBD1 identical over 7 bases. Germline CDR1 SGHAT, CDR2 FQDESV (reference sequence). The CDR3 has 19 amino acids. The ends lost 2 bases at V and 5 bases at J; junction bases unmatched: 17. CDR3 amino acids: CASSLSRTGAKTRTGELFF. For the CDR3, the DNA is TGTGCCAGCAGCTTATCCCGGACAGGAGCAAAAACAAGGACCGGGGAGCTGTTTTTT.

There are many counts of this clonotype. V is TRBV4-2 and J is TRBJ1-2; 7 nucleotides align to TRBD1. CDR3 size: 15 residues. In germline, CDR1 is LGHNA, CDR2 YNFKEQ. J gave up 2 bases and V 3 bases, and 6 bases lay outside the gene matches. The CDR3 DNA follows: TGTGCCAGCAGCCATGTCGGACAGGTCAACTATGGCTACACCTTC. It is translated as CASSHVGQVNYGYTF.

This chain joins TRBV27 and TRBJ1-2; 8 nucleotides agree with TRBD1. The trim removed 6 bases at V and 3 bases at J, leaving 9 bases unmatched. Germline V CDR1 and CDR2: MNHEY, SMNVEV (reference sequence). This CDR3 contains 15 residues. CDR3 loop: CASRSRGQGYYGYTF. CDR3 in DNA: TGTGCCAGCAGAAGCAGGGGGCAGGGCTACTATGGCTACACCTTC.

This clonotype was found many times. The rearrangement joins TRBV7-3 to TRBJ2-2, with D possibly being TRBD1 (5 bases). The CDR3 is 14 amino acids. Germline CDR1 and CDR2: SGHTA and FQGTGA. The V end lost 3 bases, the J end lost 4 bases, and 9 bases lay between the germline ends. CDR3 bases: TGTGCCAGCAGCTTGTCCAGGGCCACCGGGGAGCTGTTTTTT. Translation: CASSLSRATGELFF.

Of note for this clonotype: One junction end does not reproduce the germline sequence, and a read error may be involved. The rearrangement uses TRBV20-1 and TRBJ2-7; D tentatively reads TRBD1 or TRBD2 (6 bases each). Germline assignment: CDR1 DFQATT and CDR2 SNEGSKA (reference sequence). This CDR3 spans 14 amino acids. This CDR3 reads CGAGRDGGLGEQYF. CDR3 bases: TGCGGTGCTGGCCGGGACGGGGGCCTTGGGGAGCAGTACTTC.

This clonotype was recorded many times. The chain recombines TRBV12-3 or TRBV12-4 with TRBJ2-5; tentative D call: TRBD1 (6 bases). The ends were cut back, 6 bases at V and 1 base at J, with 15 bases in the middle. The CDR3 contains 15 residues. The CDR3 nucleotides read TGTGCCAGCAGCCGCACCGGACAGCCCCAAGAGACCCAGTACTTC. Translated: CASSRTGQPQETQYF.

This clonotype was observed at least ten times. The rearrangement uses TRBV20-1 and TRBJ2-2, with D maybe TRBD2 (6 bases). The V gene's germline CDR1 is DFQATT and CDR2 SNEGSKA (reference sequence). This CDR3 spans 12 amino acids. CDR3 DNA sequence: TGCAGGGACGGAGGGCAAACCGGGGAGCTGTTTTTT. Protein: CRDGGQTGELFF.

The rearrangement joins TRBV6-1 to TRBJ1-1, with D perhaps matching TRBD1 (5 bases). V was clipped by 7 bases and J by 0 bases, with 9 bases between them. The CDR3 has 13 residues. Germline CDR1 reads MNHNS; CDR2 reads SASEGT. This CDR3 reads CASKGEMNTEAFF. The CDR3 DNA is TGTGCCAGCAAAGGGGAAATGAACACTGAAGCTTTCTTT.

This clonotype was counted a few times. The gene calls are TRBV19 and TRBJ2-7; TRBD1 matches at 10 bases. The germline CDR1 and CDR2 sequences are LNHDA and SQIVND (reference sequence). J lost 6 bases, V lost 5 bases, and 7 bases had no gene match. The CDR3 loop spans 14 amino acids. For the CDR3, the DNA is TGTGCCAGTAGTGCCGGGACAGGGGAGTTCGAGCAGTACTTC. Translation gives CASSAGTGEFEQYF.

Many counts were recorded for this clonotype. This chain's CDR3 is CASSLWGRYEQYF. Written as DNA, the CDR3 is TGTGCCAGCAGTTTATGGGGACGCTACGAGCAGTACTTC. This chain uses TRBV12-3 or TRBV12-4 with TRBJ2-7, with D perhaps given as TRBD1 or TRBD2 (5 bases each). The CDR3 extends over 13 amino acids. Trimming took off 2 bases at V and 3 bases at J, with 8 bases between the two ends.

This clonotype was detected many times. V gene TRBV2 combines with J gene TRBJ1-5; the D gene is possibly TRBD1 (6 bases). The length of the CDR3 is 14 residues. The V and J ends lost 8 bases and 4 bases respectively, with 15 bases between them. CDR1 SNHLY and CDR2 FYNNEI come from the germline V gene. CDR3 coding DNA: TGTGCCAGCTCGACGTCGGGGGCTAATCAGCCCCAGCATTTT. Translated: CASSTSGANQPQHF.

This clonotype was found many times. V usage is TRBV20-1 and J usage is TRBJ2-5; 7 bases line up with TRBD2. The junction had 9 bases not matched to a gene; V was cut back by 5 bases and J by 3 bases. CDR1 DFQATT and CDR2 SNEGSKA come from the germline V gene (reference sequence). This CDR3 is built from 14 residues. The CDR3 coding sequence is TGCAGTGCTTCCCCTAACGGGAGGAAAGAGACCCAGTACTTC. Translated, it gives CSASPNGRKETQYF.

This clonotype was observed many times. V gene TRBV14 combines with J gene TRBJ1-1; D remains ambiguous. Per germline, CDR1 SGHDN and CDR2 FVKESK. The V end lost 1 base, the J end lost 3 bases, and 6 bases lay between the germline ends. The CDR3 runs to 13 residues. The CDR3 bases are TGTGCCAGCAGCCAAGCCCCCCACACTGAAGCTTTCTTT. It is translated as CASSQAPHTEAFF.

This clonotype showed up many times. This chain joins TRBV18 and TRBJ1-3; 8 nucleotides agree with TRBD1. The J segment lost 0 bases and the V segment lost 4 bases, leaving 2 bases of the junction unmatched. The germline CDR1 and CDR2 sequences are KGHSH and LQKENI. CDR3 length equals 15 residues. Written as DNA, the CDR3 is TGTGCCAGCTCACACAGGGGGTTCTCTGGAAACACCATATATTTT. Residues: CASSHRGFSGNTIYF.

The sample holds many counts of this clonotype. This chain links TRBV5-6 with TRBJ2-5; D gene ambiguous. The CDR3 contains 12 residues. V was clipped by 2 bases and J by 4 bases, with 6 bases between them. The germline V gene encodes CDR1 SGHDT and CDR2 YYEEEE. CDR3 bases: TGTGCCAGCAGCTTTAGAGCAGAGACCCAGTACTTC. This sequence encodes CASSFRAETQYF.

Many counts were recorded for this clonotype. This sequence joins TRBV7-2 and TRBJ2-7; possible D gene TRBD1, 6 bases. Between the trimmed V and J ends, which lost 2 bases and 6 bases, there was a span of 14 bases. CDR1 and CDR2 from the germline V gene are SGHTA and FQGNSA. This CDR3 spans 14 amino acids. The DNA of the CDR3 is TGTGCCAGCAGCTTAATGGCAGGGGCGTCCGAGCAGTACTTC. It translates to CASSLMAGASEQYF. Full variable domain (remainder filled in from reference TRBV7-2 and TRBJ2-7): GAGVSQSPSNKVTEKGKDVELRCDPISGHTALYWYRQSLGQGLEFLIYFQGNSAPDKSGLPSDRFSAERTGGSVSTLTIQRTQQEDSAVYLCASSLMAGASEQYFGPGTRLTVT.

This clonotype was seen a handful of times. The genes are TRBV5-1 and TRBJ2-5; TRBD2 agrees at 8 bases. The CDR3 covers 16 residues. V dropped 4 bases and J dropped 4; count of bases not matched to a gene: 12. CDR1 SGHRS and CDR2 YFSETQ come from the germline V gene. DNA for the CDR3: TGCGCCAGCAGCCCGTTTGCGGGGGGTTCCGCAGAGACCCAGTACTTC. Protein: CASSPFAGGSAETQYF.

This chain links TRBV11-2 with TRBJ1-1; tentative D call: TRBD1 (5 bases). V lost 3 bases, J lost 0 bases, and 11 bases lay in between. The germline V gene encodes CDR1 SGHAT and CDR2 FQNNGV. The CDR3 runs to 15 residues. The DNA for the CDR3 is TGTGCCAGCAGCTTGGGGACCCTAATGAACACTGAAGCTTTCTTT. Translation gives CASSLGTLMNTEAFF.

The chain joins TRBV12-3 or TRBV12-4 to TRBJ1-3; possibly TRBD1 for D (5 bases). V lost 3 bases to trimming and J lost 4 bases, with 10 bases between them. The CDR3 consists of 14 residues. CDR3 amino acids: CASSFGGRGNTIYF. CDR3 sequence (DNA): TGTGCCAGCAGTTTTGGGGGGAGGGGAAACACCATATATTTT.

The sample holds many counts of this clonotype. The chain links TRBV12-3 or TRBV12-4 to TRBJ1-3; D not resolved. The CDR3 has 14 residues. With 4 bases removed from V and 4 bases from J, the gap between germline ends came to 11 bases. The CDR3 reads CASSSDPRGNTIYF. The CDR3 DNA is TGTGCCAGCAGTTCGGACCCCCGGGGAAACACCATATATTTT.

This clonotype has ten or more counts. J is TRBJ1-3 and V is TRBV4-1, with TRBD1 as a possible D gene (5 bases). The CDR3 contains 17 residues. The germline V gene has CDR1 MGHRA and CDR2 YSYEKL. Trimming took 2 bases from V and 0 from J, leaving 14 bases between them. CDR3 amino acids: CASSQMTSTASGNTIYF. The CDR3 nucleotides read TGCGCCAGCAGCCAAATGACCTCGACAGCCTCTGGAAACACCATATATTTT.

This clonotype was detected ten times or more. The V call is TRBV10-3, the J call TRBJ2-4; D possibly corresponds to TRBD1 (5 bases). Germline values: CDR1 ENHRY, CDR2 SYGVKD. The CDR3 has 14 residues. V was pared by 10 bases and J by 0 bases, with 13 bases between. As DNA, the CDR3 is TGTGCCACGTCGACAGCTCTAGCCAAAAACATTCAGTACTTC. Encoded protein: CATSTALAKNIQYF.

This clonotype appeared many times. The CDR3 DNA reads as TGTGCCAGCAGCTTAGATAGGTCAGCCGTCTATGGCTACACCTTC. The encoded protein is CASSLDRSAVYGYTF. The chain employs TRBV11-2 and TRBJ1-2; D is unclear. The CDR3 has 15 residues. The germline CDR1 and CDR2 sequences are SGHAT and FQNNGV. With 0 bases removed from V and 4 bases from J, the gap between germline ends came to 12 bases.

At least ten counts were recorded for this clonotype. The rearrangement links TRBV5-1 to TRBJ2-4, with D perhaps matching TRBD1 (6 bases). V was pared by 2 bases and J by 3 bases, with 12 bases between. Germline lookup yields CDR1 SGHRS and CDR2 YFSETQ. The CDR3 extends over 15 amino acids. CDR3 bases: TGCGCCAGCAGCTTACAGGGAAGTGGCAAAAACATTCAGTACTTC. Translated, it gives CASSLQGSGKNIQYF.

This clonotype was seen ten or more times. V usage is TRBV6-5 and J usage is TRBJ1-6; the D gene is possibly TRBD1 (5 bases). Germline values: CDR1 MNHEY, CDR2 SVGAGI. Trimming stripped 2 bases from V and 4 bases from J, with 15 bases between. This CDR3 comprises 17 residues. The CDR3 bases are TGTGCCAGCAGTTACGGGGCTTGGGAGCTATATAATTCACCCCTCCACTTT. Translating it yields CASSYGAWELYNSPLHF.